The next 7 T cell receptor beta chains were all read from a single sample in a study of post-analysis software for immune sequencing data. Study-level points and caveats: Five or six TRBV segments, TRBV5-6, TRBV5-1 and TRBV20-1 among them, were found more frequent in patients than controls.

Incorporated into the TCR beta cDNA libraries were unique molecular identifiers, which served to reduce PCR and sequencing biases. Using its own MiXCR run on the PCR reads, TCRdb lists one record per CDR3 protein. The sample includes fewer than 600,000 distinct CDR3 sequences, roughly 45% seen only once; the top ten take around an eighth. Their cognate antigens are unknown. Sequenced input: blood. These receptors were taken from a girl aged 10-17 years with multiple sclerosis.

This clonotype was detected only a few times. The chain couples TRBV11-2 to TRBJ2-5; 7 nucleotides align to TRBD2. Germline CDR1 and CDR2: SGHAT and FQNNGV. CDR3 length equals 16 residues. Trimming at V came to 5 bases and at J to 4 bases, leaving 13 bases not matched to a gene. CDR3 sequence: CASSPKGLTRIETQYF. The CDR3 DNA is TGTGCCAGCAGCCCAAAGGGACTAACCAGGATAGAGACCCAGTACTTC.

The J gene is TRBJ2-1, the V gene TRBV10-3; 7 nucleotides line up with TRBD1. V gave up 5 bases and J gave up 6 bases; unmatched junction bases: 10. The CDR3 runs 15 residues. From germline, CDR1 is ENHRY and CDR2 SYGVKD. In DNA form, the CDR3 reads TGTGCCATCAGTTCCGCGGAGACAGGGCCCAATGAGCAGTTCTTC. It codes for CAISSAETGPNEQFF.

The CDR3 bases are TGTGCCAGCAGCTGGGGACTAGCGGGAGGGCGAAGCCAGTTCTTC. It specifies CASSWGLAGGRSQFF. The genes are TRBV6-2 or TRBV6-3 and TRBJ2-1, with 16 bases fitting TRBD2. The trim removed 6 bases at V and 13 bases at J, leaving 9 bases unmatched. The germline CDR1 and CDR2 sequences are MNHEY and SVGEGT. The CDR3 totals 15 residues.

The rearrangement uses TRBV4-1 and TRBJ2-5; TRBD1 might be the D (6 bases). Trimming removed 0 bases at V and 3 bases at J, with 17 bases between. Germline V CDR1 and CDR2: MGHRA, YSYEKL. The CDR3 runs 17 residues. CDR3 DNA sequence: TGCGCCAGCAGCCAAGATTTAGCAGGGACATCGGAAGAGACCCAGTACTTC. This encodes CASSQDLAGTSEETQYF.

J is TRBJ2-4 and V is TRBV10-3; D might be TRBD1 (8 bases). Trimming pared 4 bases from V and 5 bases from J, leaving 12 bases between. CDR3 length: 14 amino acids. Germline CDR1 is ENHRY and CDR2 is SYGVKD. The CDR3 sequence is CAISAQGGQNIQYF. CDR3 DNA: TGTGCCATCAGTGCACAGGGGGGGCAAAACATTCAGTACTTC.

CDR3: CASSQPTSGRTFYEQYF. As DNA, the CDR3 is TGCGCCAGCAGCCAGCCGACTAGCGGGAGGACATTTTACGAGCAGTACTTC. The V call is TRBV4-1, the J call TRBJ2-7; TRBD2 agrees at 13 bases. The CDR3 is 17 amino acids. Trimming took 3 bases from V and 4 from J; bases not matched to a gene: 9. Germline loops: CDR1 MGHRA, CDR2 YSYEKL.

The chain combines TRBV5-1 with TRBJ2-5, with 7 bases matching TRBD1. With the DNA end fitting TRBJ2-7 better, the J assignment may be wrong. The CDR3 extends over 17 amino acids. Germline CDR1 is SGHRS and CDR2 is YFSETQ. The CDR3 sequence is CASSLSGTEQLYGEQYF. DNA for the CDR3: TGCGCCAGCAGCTTGTCCGGGACAGAGCAACTCTACGGCGAGCAGTACTTC.